This TCR beta chain was identified in a study of blood T cell repertoires in COVID-19. Study summary: Acute and convalescent COVID-19 specimens originated in the United States, Italy and Spain. From T cells, B-cell-depleted T cells, or PBMCs came the material, which was cDNA or gDNA.

This CDR3 spans 13 amino acids. Germline V lookup: CDR1 MNHEY, CDR2 SVGAGI. Trimming shortened V by 6 bases and J by 4 bases, and 10 bases separated the two germline ends. The authors' processing: Counts of nucleated cells, estimated from reference gene primer amplification, were obtained. The protocol was immunoSEQ multiplex PCR, while the TCRdb copy is restricted to in-frame clones and leaves out a portion. V and J calls and clone size follow that table, whereas D and trimming were derived from the DNA. This table holds fewer than 200,000 clones, about 85% found once. Specimen: peripheral blood. The chain is built from TRBV6-5 and TRBJ1-5, with a weak D call TRBD1 (6 bases). This receptor was obtained from a man between 60 and 75 years old who had recovered from COVID-19. The CDR3, as DNA: TGTGCCAGCAGACCTGACAGGAATCAGCCCCAGCATTTT. Translating it yields CASRPDRNQPQHF.